The 21 T cell receptor beta chains listed next were all sequenced from one sample in a study of T-cell reconstitution after alpha-beta-depleted transplantation in children. Preparation of the TCRbeta library was carried out with unique molecular identifiers. TCRdb re-called the PCR reads with MiXCR, one entry per CDR3 protein. The sample lists approximately 400,000 distinct CDR3 sequences, roughly a tenth occurring once. The sample here was PBMCs from the stem cell graft donor, taken from the stem cell graft. Receptor source: a human donor who donated a stem cell graft to a child with acute myeloid leukemia.

V and J are TRBV4-3 and TRBJ2-7; D is unclear. This CDR3 is built from 14 residues. From germline, CDR1 is LGHNA and CDR2 YSLEER. V was pared by 3 bases and J by 0 bases, with 9 bases between. DNA for the CDR3: TGCGCCAGCAGCCAGGACCAGAGCTCCTACGAGCAGTACTTC. Translated, it gives CASSQDQSSYEQYF.

This clonotype was recorded many times. The chain is built from TRBV5-1 and TRBJ1-5; TRBD1 might be the D (5 bases). CDR3 size: 14 residues. Looked up from germline, CDR1 is SGHRS and CDR2 is YFSETQ. Trimming pared 3 bases from V and 4 bases from J, leaving 11 bases between. CDR3 region: CASSSGTENQPQHF. CDR3 sequence (DNA): TGCGCCAGCAGCTCCGGGACCGAAAATCAGCCCCAGCATTTT.

This clonotype was found a few times. The V gene is TRBV5-1, the J gene TRBJ2-3; no clear D. The germline CDR1 and CDR2 sequences are SGHRS and YFSETQ. The CDR3 is made up of 13 amino acids. The germline V and J ends were trimmed by 3 bases and 5 bases, with 10 bases remaining between them. The DNA for the CDR3 is TGCGCCAGCAGCTACGACCCTGTAGATACGCAGTATTTT. It encodes CASSYDPVDTQYF.

This clonotype was seen a handful of times. The rearrangement joins TRBV4-3 to TRBJ2-7; TRBD1 aligns across 7 bases. J was trimmed by 6 bases and V by 4 bases; bases with no gene match: 6. Germline V CDR1 and CDR2: LGHNA, YSLEER. The CDR3 runs 13 residues. CDR3 sequence: CASSPGTDSEQYF. In DNA form, the CDR3 reads TGCGCCAGCAGCCCTGGGACAGACAGCGAGCAGTACTTC.

CDR3 loop: CSAGSNEQFF. The CDR3 DNA is TGCAGCGCAGGGAGTAATGAGCAGTTCTTC. The rearrangement links TRBV29-1 to TRBJ2-1, with D possibly being TRBD1 or TRBD2 (5 bases each). The V end lost 7 bases, the J end lost 7 bases, and 8 bases lay between the germline ends. The germline CDR1 and CDR2 sequences are SQVTM and ANQGSEA. The CDR3 extends over 10 amino acids.

The V gene is TRBV15, the J gene TRBJ2-7; unclear D gene. The V end lost 0 bases, the J end lost 2 bases, and 11 bases lay between the germline ends. There are 15 residues in the CDR3. Germline lookup yields CDR1 LNHNV and CDR2 YYDKDF (reference sequence). CDR3 nucleotides: TGTGCCACCAGCAGAGATCGCGGCAGAGCCTACGAGCAGTACGTC. Protein product: CATSRDRGRAYEQYV.

As concerns this clonotype: A single base separates this from a much larger clone, so it may be a read error. CDR3 amino acids: CASSLGGSGRSDTQYF. In nucleotides, the CDR3 is TGTGCCAGCAGCTTAGGCGGTAGCGGGAGGAGTGATACGCAGTATTTT. V usage is TRBV7-8 and J usage is TRBJ2-3, with TRBD2 identical over 10 bases. V shed 1 base, J shed 6 bases, and the junction held 7 bases outside the gene matches. The CDR3 runs to 16 residues. Germline V CDR1 and CDR2: SGHVS, FQNEAQ.

This clonotype has a handful of counts. V is TRBV5-1 and J is TRBJ1-1; D gene uncertain. The CDR3 has 16 amino acids. From germline, CDR1 is SGHRS and CDR2 YFSETQ. V shed 2 bases and J shed 1 base, with 15 bases lying between them. CDR3 residues: CASSFSSRMGNTEAFF. The CDR3 bases are TGCGCCAGCAGCTTTAGTTCGAGGATGGGGAACACTGAAGCTTTCTTT.

This clonotype was recorded many times. A read error may produce the germline difference seen at one junction end. The J gene is TRBJ1-5, the V gene TRBV6-1; tentative D call: TRBD1 (5 bases). The length of the CDR3 is 17 residues. Germline lookup yields CDR1 MNHNS and CDR2 SASEGT. Written as DNA, the CDR3 is TGTGCCACCAGTGGAGGATTGGGGCAGGGTGGCGAGCAGCCCCAGCATTTT. Its translation is CATSGGLGQGGEQPQHF.

Note on this clonotype: A single base separates this from a much larger clone, so it may be a read error. This chain joins TRBV3-1 and TRBJ2-3; TRBD2 might be the D (7 bases). This CDR3 is 16 amino acids long. The germline CDR1 and CDR2 sequences are LGHDT and YNNKEL (reference sequence). This CDR3 reads CACSLGGRKFADTQYF. CDR3 nucleotide sequence: TGTGCCTGCAGCCTGGGGGGGCGCAAGTTCGCAGATACGCAGTATTTT.

This clonotype was observed a few times. The rearrangement links TRBV7-9 to TRBJ2-7, with TRBD2 as a possible D gene (6 bases). CDR1 SEHNR and CDR2 FQNEAQ come from the germline V gene (reference sequence). Deletions cut 5 bases from V and 5 bases from J, with 16 bases between. The CDR3 runs to 14 residues. CDR3 amino acids: CASSPPPGANEQYF. CDR3 sequence (DNA): TGTGCCAGCAGCCCCCCTCCGGGAGCCAACGAGCAGTACTTC.

This clonotype has just a few counts. The rearrangement links TRBV5-6 to TRBJ2-7; D is perhaps TRBD1 (5 bases). V gave up 2 bases and J gave up 1 base, with 10 bases separating them. The CDR3 has 14 residues. Germline V gives CDR1 SGHDT, CDR2 YYEEEE. DNA of the CDR3: TGTGCCAGCAGCTTCAGGGTTACATCCTACGAGCAGTACTTC. Its protein is CASSFRVTSYEQYF.

This clonotype appeared a few times. The CDR3 region is CASSQAGIAEAFF. The CDR3, as DNA: TGCGCCAGCAGCCAAGCCGGGATTGCTGAAGCTTTCTTT. This chain uses TRBV4-3 with TRBJ1-1; the D is unclear. V was shortened by 1 base and J by 6 bases, with 9 bases between the two germline ends. CDR1 is LGHNA, CDR2 YSLEER, per germline. This CDR3 contains 13 residues.

V gene TRBV6-1 combines with J gene TRBJ2-7; 9 bases align to TRBD1. V trimming: 7 bases; J trimming: 3 bases; junction bases outside the gene matches: 10. Looked up from germline, CDR1 is MNHNS and CDR2 is SASEGT. The CDR3 is made up of 15 amino acids. The CDR3 here is CASTDPGTGNYEQYF. The CDR3 nucleotides read TGTGCCAGCACCGATCCCGGGACAGGGAACTACGAGCAGTACTTC.

The chain links TRBV10-3 to TRBJ1-5; D not certain. This CDR3 region has 14 residues. The V end lost 2 bases, the J end lost 7 bases, and 12 bases lay between the germline ends. The germline gives CDR1 ENHRY, CDR2 SYGVKD. The CDR3 DNA follows: TGTGCCATCAGTGAGGGGTCACCACAGCAGCCCCAGCATTTT. Translated, it gives CAISEGSPQQPQHF.

In its sample, this clonotype was seen a few times. The V call is TRBV5-5, the J call TRBJ1-1; a weak D match, TRBD1 (6 bases). V was shortened by 0 bases and J by 3 bases, with 15 bases between the two germline ends. Germline loops: CDR1 SGHKS, CDR2 YYEKEE (reference sequence). CDR3 length: 16 residues. In nucleotides, the CDR3 is TGTGCCAGCAGCTTGGGCGAGGGGGTTTCGGACACTGAAGCTTTCTTT. Residues: CASSLGEGVSDTEAFF.

V is TRBV5-6 and J is TRBJ2-7, with 8 nucleotides matching TRBD1. Trimming removed 4 bases from V and 4 bases from J; junction bases left unmatched: 10. CDR3 size: 15 residues. Germline assignment: CDR1 SGHDT and CDR2 YYEEEE. CDR3 sequence reads: CASSRPGTGAYEQYV. CDR3 coding DNA: TGTGCCAGCAGCCGTCCCGGGACAGGAGCTTACGAGCAGTACGTC.

The chain carries TRBV5-1 and TRBJ2-5; tentative D call: TRBD1 (6 bases). Germline values: CDR1 SGHRS, CDR2 YFSETQ. Trimming took 5 bases from V and 4 from J, leaving 15 bases between them. The CDR3 has 14 residues. The CDR3 DNA sequence: TGCGCCAGCAGGAGCTCCAGGGGAACAGAGACCCAGTACTTC. It specifies CASRSSRGTETQYF.

The chain employs TRBV11-1 and TRBJ2-7; D is possibly TRBD2 (5 bases). V was trimmed by 0 bases and J by 7 bases, leaving 13 bases between them. Germline V gene data show CDR1 as SGHAT and CDR2 as FQDESV (reference sequence). This CDR3 comprises 14 residues. CDR3 protein: CASSLALASGEQYF. CDR3 DNA: TGTGCCAGCAGCTTAGCGTTAGCCTCGGGGGAGCAGTACTTC.

This clonotype was counted many times. V is TRBV10-3 and J is TRBJ2-2; 9 nucleotides match TRBD1. CDR1 and CDR2 from the germline V gene are ENHRY and SYGVKD. Trimming removed 4 bases from V and 6 bases from J; junction bases left unmatched: 6. This CDR3 region has 15 residues. The DNA of the CDR3 is TGTGCCATCAGTGCGGGACAGGGTCAGGCCGGGGAGCTGTTTTTT. This codes for CAISAGQGQAGELFF.

There are a few counts of this clonotype. This chain links TRBV29-1 with TRBJ2-5; 7 bases agree with TRBD2. The CDR3 consists of 15 residues. Trimming took 6 bases from V and 2 from J; bases not matched to a gene: 12. CDR1 is SQVTM and CDR2 is ANQGSEA in the germline V gene. CDR3 nucleotides: TGCAGCGTGGCCTATGGAGCTAGCGGACAAGAGACCCAGTACTTC. This sequence encodes CSVAYGASGQETQYF. The complete variable domain, with remaining parts taken from reference TRBV29-1 and TRBJ2-5, reads SAVISQKPSRDICQRGTSLTIQCQVDSQVTMMFWYRQQPGQSLTLIATANQGSEATYESGFVIDKFPISRPNLTFSTLTVSNMSPEDSSIYLCSVAYGASGQETQYFGPGTRLLVL.